One sample yielded the 9 T cell receptor beta chains listed below, sequenced in a study of cytomegalovirus exposure and HLA in healthy donors. PCR employed 60 Vbeta and 13 Jbeta primers. Produced via immunoSEQ multiplex PCR; TCRdb's table is partial and in-frame only. Among about 120,000 clones listed, around 80% were seen once. Source material: PBMCs. All receptors come from a man aged 30-40 years in good health and CMV-seropositive.

V gene TRBV10-1 combines with J gene TRBJ2-7; 12 bases fit TRBD1. The CDR3 loop spans 16 amino acids. The ends lost 2 bases at V and 6 bases at J; junction bases unmatched: 8. In germline, CDR1 is WNHNN, CDR2 SYGVQD (reference sequence). The CDR3 loop reads CASSEAGTGGRSEQYF. The CDR3 DNA is TGCGCCAGCAGTGAGGCCGGGACAGGGGGCCGCAGCGAGCAGTACTTC.

J is TRBJ2-2 and V is TRBV19, with 9 bases fitting TRBD2. The CDR3 is 16 residues long. The junction had 8 bases not matched to a gene; V was cut back by 5 bases and J by 4 bases. CDR1 and CDR2 (germline): LNHDA, SQIVND (reference sequence). The CDR3 protein is CASSFFRREGTGELFF. The CDR3 bases are TGTGCCAGTAGTTTTTTCCGGCGGGAGGGCACCGGGGAGCTGTTTTTT.

CDR3: CAWTTANHQPQHF. The DNA of the CDR3 is TGTGCCTGGACGACAGCGAATCATCAGCCCCAGCATTTT. The V call is TRBV30, the J call TRBJ1-5, with TRBD1 as a possible D gene (5 bases). The CDR3 loop spans 13 amino acids. Trimming removed 4 bases at V and 5 bases at J, with 12 bases between. Germline CDR1 reads GTSNPN; CDR2 reads SVGIG (reference sequence).

The chain uses TRBV5-6 and TRBJ2-7, with 8 nucleotides matching TRBD2. The CDR3 sequence is 13 residues long. CDR1 SGHDT and CDR2 YYEEEE come from the germline V gene. J lost 3 bases, V lost 6 bases, and 5 bases had no gene match. CDR3 DNA sequence: TGTGCCAGCACTAGCGGGTCTGGCTACGAGCAGTACTTC. Translation: CASTSGSGYEQYF.

This chain uses TRBV6-5 with TRBJ1-4; 10 bases match TRBD1. The junction had 4 bases not matched to a gene; V was cut back by 7 bases and J by 8 bases. CDR3 length equals 13 residues. CDR1 is MNHEY and CDR2 is SVGAGI in the germline V gene. DNA for the CDR3: TGTGCCAGCAAGACAGGGGGCACCGAAAAACTGTTTTTT. This sequence encodes CASKTGGTEKLFF.

The chain employs TRBV6-5 and TRBJ2-1; TRBD1 aligns across 7 bases. Germline CDR1 reads MNHEY; CDR2 reads SVGAGI. CDR3 length: 14 residues. The J segment lost 8 bases and the V segment lost 4 bases, leaving 8 bases of the junction unmatched. In DNA form, the CDR3 reads TGTGCCAGCAGTTCGTCGAAAGGGGGCCATGAGCAGTTCTTC. As protein: CASSSSKGGHEQFF.

The J gene is TRBJ2-7, the V gene TRBV28; D perhaps matches TRBD2 (5 bases). Deletions cut 5 bases from V and 2 bases from J, with 13 bases between. Looked up from germline, CDR1 is MDHEN and CDR2 is SYDVKM. The CDR3 loop spans 14 amino acids. The CDR3 is CASSIGNNPYEQYF. CDR3 sequence (DNA): TGTGCCAGCAGTATCGGGAACAACCCCTACGAGCAGTACTTC.

The V gene is TRBV4-3, the J gene TRBJ1-1, with 8 bases lining up with TRBD1. With V trimmed by 0 bases and J by 3 bases, 3 bases remained unmatched. CDR1 is LGHNA, CDR2 YSLEER, per germline. There are 15 residues in the CDR3. CDR3 loop: CASSQEPTGDTEAFF. CDR3 bases: TGCGCCAGCAGCCAAGAACCGACAGGGGACACTGAAGCTTTCTTT.

The rearrangement joins TRBV6-1 to TRBJ2-2; D remains unclear. The CDR3 contains 14 residues. Per the germline V gene, CDR1 is MNHNS and CDR2 is SASEGT. V was shortened by 4 bases and J by 3 bases, with 9 bases between the two germline ends. CDR3 sequence (DNA): TGTGCCAGCAGTGCCCTAGGCGACACCGGGGAGCTGTTTTTT. Protein: CASSALGDTGELFF.